This TCR beta chain was obtained from a study of shared clonotypes between healthy human individuals. About the research overall: The cohort comprised a couple of women and a few men. Their ages spanned 18 to 49 years. Study-level results: Memory subsets had estimated richness that was generally smaller than that of naive subsets. Some clonotypes were shared by all four sorted-subset donors, while others were not shared. The non-shared ones had lower generation probabilities than the shared ones.

This CDR3 has 15 residues. The trim removed 4 bases at V and 4 bases at J, leaving 8 bases unmatched. Germline assignment: CDR1 KGHSH and CDR2 LQKENI. Repertoires were generated with immunoSEQ multiplex PCR, while TCRdb's copy carries only in-frame clones and drops some. The sample includes roughly 1,600,000 clones, 98% of them seen just once. A note on this clone: No antigen is known for it.

The sample was naive CD4+ T cells sorted from blood. Subset given: CD45RA+ positively selected. The origin of this receptor is a man in his thirties or forties in good health. The V call is TRBV18, the J call TRBJ2-7; 9 nucleotides line up with TRBD1. CDR3 protein: CASSLLRTGEYEQYF. The CDR3 coding sequence is TGTGCCAGCTCACTTCTTCGGACAGGGGAGTACGAGCAGTACTTC.